The entry below gives a single T cell receptor (beta chain) sequence along with its context. Its cognate antigen is unknown. The data were obtained in a study of OX40 agonist ivuxolimab in advanced cancers. Study at large: The dose-escalation cohort had hepatocellular carcinoma, melanoma, renal cell or head and neck cancer.

General observations from the study: Antigen specificity remained undetermined for the expanded peripheral T cells. By week 6 at 0.1 to 3.0 mg/kg, blood CD4+ and CD8+ T cells had expanded clonally.

Clones were sequenced by immunoSEQ multiplex PCR, and TCRdb holds only the in-frame ones, with some missing. The repertoire consists of 35,000 to 45,000 clones, with 80% to 90% occurring once and the leading ten covering approximately 2.3%. The germline V gene has CDR1 SGHVS and CDR2 FQNEAQ. The CDR3 extends over 14 amino acids. V shed 6 bases and J shed 2 bases, with 12 bases lying between them. The chain combines TRBV7-8 with TRBJ2-3; a possible D gene is TRBD2 (6 bases). This material consisted of CD4+ or CD8+ T cells sorted from blood, taken in a trial of the OX40 agonist ivuxolimab. The sequence was collected from an adult with an advanced solid tumor such as melanoma, head and neck, liver or kidney cancer. CDR3 amino acids: CASRGRFYTDTQYF. The DNA for the CDR3 is TGTGCCAGCAGAGGGAGGTTTTACACAGATACGCAGTATTTT.